This T cell receptor beta chain is drawn from a study of cytomegalovirus exposure and HLA in healthy donors. Overall study context: Under 85% of a few hundred genotyped donors fell in the Caucasian-associated ancestry cluster.

Concerning this clone: Its antigen is undetermined.

Study-wide results and caveats: TRBV6-2, TRBV6-3 and some other V segments were unresolvable in 87-base-pair reads. The Asian-associated ancestry cluster reportedly had fewer N-insertions than the approximately 670-donor mean in a later analysis.

V trimming: 0 bases; J trimming: 3 bases; junction bases outside the gene matches: 7. The CDR3 covers 16 residues. Germline loops: CDR1 SGHTA, CDR2 FQGNSA. PCR used 60 Vbeta primers and 13 Jbeta primers. The table came from immunoSEQ multiplex PCR; TCRdb's copy has only in-frame clones and leaves some out. The sample shows under 150,000 clones, roughly 69% of them seen only once. This donor's CMV serostatus is unrecorded. This clonotype was sampled from a human donor in good health. The sequenced sample consisted of PBMCs. The V and J genes are TRBV7-2 and TRBJ2-7; TRBD2 agrees at 8 bases. In DNA, the CDR3 is TGTGCCAGCAGCTTAGCCCCTCCGCGGGGGGTCTACGAGCAGTACTTC. It codes for CASSLAPPRGVYEQYF.